This TCR beta chain was profiled in a study of cytomegalovirus exposure and HLA in healthy donors. Findings of the study overall: Rare TCR sequences dominated, though some public TCRs recurred in many donors. Cytomegalovirus-associated status was assigned to roughly 160 TCR beta chains.

Trimming removed 3 bases at V and 5 bases at J, with 14 bases between. The CDR3 has 14 amino acids. From germline, CDR1 is SEHNR and CDR2 FQNEAQ (reference sequence). Repertoires were generated with immunoSEQ multiplex PCR, while TCRdb's copy carries only in-frame clones and drops some. The repertoire holds approximately 200,000 clones, with 75% to 90% as singletons. Turning to this clone: What it recognizes is unknown.

Sequenced material: PBMCs. The gene calls are TRBV7-9 and TRBJ2-7; tentatively, D is TRBD1 (6 bases). The clonotype comes from a young man in good health and CMV-seropositive. This chain's CDR3 is CASSLATGPHEQYF. CDR3 sequence (DNA): TGTGCCAGCAGCTTGGCGACAGGCCCCCACGAGCAGTACTTC. Looking up the rest from reference TRBV7-9 and TRBJ2-7 gives the full variable domain: DTGVSQNPRHKITKRGQNVTFRCDPISEHNRLYWYRQTLGQGPEFLTYFQNEAQLEKSRLLSDRFSAERPKGSFSTLEIQRTEQGDSAMYLCASSLATGPHEQYFGPGTRLTVT.